This T cell receptor beta chain was recorded in a study of monozygotic twins with inflammatory bowel disease. Points from the study as a whole: Whereas healthy co-twins had higher TCRbeta diversity (inverse Simpson), IBD patients had lower diversity.

The CDR3 runs 15 residues. Germline V gene data show CDR1 as MGHRA and CDR2 as YSYEKL. Comment on this clonotype: Antigen: not known.

Each CDR3 protein gets one entry in TCRdb, which reprocessed the 5' RACE reads and gives no DNA. Its listing shows around 450,000 distinct CDR3 sequences. Specimen: blood. The receptor's source is a human donor with ulcerative colitis or Crohn's disease, or a healthy co-twin of an affected twin (not recorded which). The chain couples TRBV4-1 to TRBJ2-1; the TRBD1 assignment by TCRdb is unverifiable without DNA. The CDR3 loop reads CASSPIDRGSDEQFF.